The clone carrying this TCR beta chain was picked up one time. V was pared by 7 bases and J by 4 bases, with 3 bases of the junction left unmatched. This CDR3 is 13 amino acids long. The germline gives CDR1 MNHNY, CDR2 SVGAGI (reference sequence). Sequencing was performed with immunoSEQ multiplex PCR; in TCRdb, only in-frame clones are kept and a portion is missing. This table holds approximately 130,000 clones, approximately 85% found once. These data originate in a study of blood T cell repertoires in COVID-19. Sequencing used peripheral blood. The rearrangement joins TRBV6-6 to TRBJ2-1, with 8 bases fitting TRBD2. The TCR comes from a human donor in a cohort sampled during active COVID-19. The CDR3 sequence: CASTGGGYNEQFF. CDR3 coding DNA: TGTGCCAGCACCGGGGGGGGGTACAATGAGCAGTTCTTC.